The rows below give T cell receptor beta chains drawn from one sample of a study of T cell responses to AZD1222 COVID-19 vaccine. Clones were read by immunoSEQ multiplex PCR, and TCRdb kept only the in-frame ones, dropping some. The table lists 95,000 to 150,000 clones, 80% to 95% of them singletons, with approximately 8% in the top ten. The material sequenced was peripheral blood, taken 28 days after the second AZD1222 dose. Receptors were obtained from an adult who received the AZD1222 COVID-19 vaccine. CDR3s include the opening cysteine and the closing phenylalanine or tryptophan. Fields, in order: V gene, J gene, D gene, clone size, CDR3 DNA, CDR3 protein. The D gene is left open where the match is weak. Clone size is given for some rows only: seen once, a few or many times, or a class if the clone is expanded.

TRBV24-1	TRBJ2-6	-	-	TGTGCCACCAGTGATCCCGATTGGGCAAACAATATTGGGGCCAACGTCCTGACTTTC	CATSDPDWANNIGANVLTF
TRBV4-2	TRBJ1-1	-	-	TGTGCCAGCAGCCAAGTGGGTAGCCTCCTGACTGAAGCTTTCTTT	CASSQVGSLLTEAFF
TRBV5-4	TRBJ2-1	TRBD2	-	TGTGCCAGCAGCTTGGAAGCGGGACGCAATGAGCAGTTCTTC	CASSLEAGRNEQFF
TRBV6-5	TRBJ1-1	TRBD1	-	TGTGCCAGCGGCGACAGGGGGTGGACTGAAGCTTTCTTT	CASGDRGWTEAFF
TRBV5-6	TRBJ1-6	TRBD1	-	TGTGCCAGCAGCTTGGGAGCAGGGGGTAATTCACCCCTCCACTTT	CASSLGAGGNSPLHF
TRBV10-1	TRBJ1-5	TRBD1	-	TGCGCCAGCACTAAACAGGGGACACTCTATAGCAATCAGCCCCAGCATTTT	CASTKQGTLYSNQPQHF
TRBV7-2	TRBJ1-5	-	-	TGTGCCAGCAGCCTACAAAATGGCAATCAGCCCCAGCATTTT	CASSLQNGNQPQHF
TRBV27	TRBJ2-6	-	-	TGTGCCAGCAGTTTATCGTGGGGAGGGGCCAACGTCCTGACTTTC	CASSLSWGGANVLTF
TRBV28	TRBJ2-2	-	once	TGTGCCAGCAGTCTCAGGGAGTTCGGCGGGGAGCTGTTTTTT	CASSLREFGGELFF
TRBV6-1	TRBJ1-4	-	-	TGTGCCAGCAGTGGGCAAAGAAATGAAAAACTGTTTTTT	CASSGQRNEKLFF
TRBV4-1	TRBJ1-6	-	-	TGCGCCAGCAGCCAAGATCGGGAGTATTCACCCCTCCACTTT	CASSQDREYSPLHF
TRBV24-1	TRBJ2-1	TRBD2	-	TGTGCCACCAGTGATAGAGGGACTAGCGGGAGGCGGAGTGAGCAGTTCTTC	CATSDRGTSGRRSEQFF
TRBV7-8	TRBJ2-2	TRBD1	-	TGTGCCAGCAGCTTAGTCTCACAGGGGGTAACCGGGGAGCTGTTTTTT	CASSLVSQGVTGELFF
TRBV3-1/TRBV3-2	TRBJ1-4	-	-	TGTGCCAGCAGCCAAACGGATGAAAAACTGTTTTTT	CASSQTDEKLFF
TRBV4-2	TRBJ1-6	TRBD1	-	TGTGCCAGCAGCCAAAGGTTACTACAGGGGAAATCACCCCTCCACTTT	CASSQRLLQGKSPLHF
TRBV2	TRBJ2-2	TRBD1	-	TGTGCCAGCAGCGGACAGGGTTTAGAGACCGGGGAGCTGTTTTTT	CASSGQGLETGELFF
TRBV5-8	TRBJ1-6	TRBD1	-	TGTGCCAGCAGCTCCGGACAGGTGCATAATTCACCCCTCCACTTT	CASSSGQVHNSPLHF
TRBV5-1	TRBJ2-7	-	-	TGCGCCAGCAGCACAGGGACAACCAACTACGAGCAGTACTTC	CASSTGTTNYEQYF
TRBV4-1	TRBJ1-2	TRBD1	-	TGCGCCAGCAGCCACGGACAGGGGGCTTTTCGTGGCTACACCTTC	CASSHGQGAFRGYTF
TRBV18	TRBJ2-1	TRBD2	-	TGTGCCAGCTCACCGAATTTAGCGGGAGCTTACAATGAGCAGTTCTTC	CASSPNLAGAYNEQFF
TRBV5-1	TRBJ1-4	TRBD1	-	TGCGCCAGCAGCGCTCATCGGAGGGGGCCGGATGAAAAACTGTTTTTT	CASSAHRRGPDEKLFF
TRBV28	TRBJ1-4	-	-	TGTGCCAGCAATGGAGGGGCAACTAATGAAAAACTGTTTTTT	CASNGGATNEKLFF
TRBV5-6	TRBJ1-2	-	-	TGTGCCAGCAAGAGGGGGGTTAATGGCTACACCTTC	CASKRGVNGYTF
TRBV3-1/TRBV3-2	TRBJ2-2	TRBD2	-	TGTGCCAGCAGCCAAATTGTTGGGACTAGCGGAGCGAACACCGGGGAGCTGTTTTTT	CASSQIVGTSGANTGELFF
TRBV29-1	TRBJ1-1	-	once	TGCAGCGTTGGAGGGACCGGGAGCCTTGAAGCTTTCTTT	CSVGGTGSLEAFF
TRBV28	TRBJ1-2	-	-	TGTGCCAGCAACAGTAACTATGGCTACACCTTC	CASNSNYGYTF
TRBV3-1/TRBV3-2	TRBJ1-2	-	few	TGTGCCAGCAATCGGAGAACTATGGGCTACACCTTC	CASNRRTMGYTF
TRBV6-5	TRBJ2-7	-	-	TGTGCCAGCAGTTCGCATACCGGGAGATACGAGCAGTACTTC	CASSSHTGRYEQYF
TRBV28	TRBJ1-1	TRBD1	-	TGTGCCAGCAGAGGGGGCGTGAACACTGAAGCTTTCTTT	CASRGGVNTEAFF
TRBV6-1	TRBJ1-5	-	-	TGTGCCAGCAGTGAAGAAGAAGTGTCGGGGGGTCAGCCCCAGCATTTT	CASSEEEVSGGQPQHF
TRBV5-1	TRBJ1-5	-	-	TGCGCCAGCAGCGAATCAGGGTTAAATCAGCCCCAGCATTTT	CASSESGLNQPQHF
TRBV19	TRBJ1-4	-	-	TGTGCCAGTAGTATAGATCGCGCTAATGAAAAACTGTTTTTT	CASSIDRANEKLFF
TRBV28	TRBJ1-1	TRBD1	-	TGTGCCAGCAGTCTCAAACCCGGGACAGGTTTTGAAGCTTTCTTT	CASSLKPGTGFEAFF
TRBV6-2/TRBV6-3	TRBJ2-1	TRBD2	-	TGTGCCAGCAGTAGCCCGGGACTAGCGGGGGGCAATGAGCAGTTCTTC	CASSSPGLAGGNEQFF
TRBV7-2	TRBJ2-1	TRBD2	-	TGTGCCAGCAGCTTAGGGCTAGCGGGAAACAATGAGCAGTTCTTC	CASSLGLAGNNEQFF
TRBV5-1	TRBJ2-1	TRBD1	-	TGCGCCAGCAGCGCCGTTATCGGGACAGGGGTCCCCAATGAGCAGTTCTTC	CASSAVIGTGVPNEQFF
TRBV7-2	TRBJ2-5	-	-	TGTGCCAGCAGCTTAATGGAACAGCAGACCCAGTACTTC	CASSLMEQQTQYF
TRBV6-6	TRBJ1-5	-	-	TGTGCCAGCAGTCTCCCATTGGGACATACTTCTACCCCCGGCAATCAGCCCCAGCATTTT	CASSLPLGHTSTPGNQPQHF
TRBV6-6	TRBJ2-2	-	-	TGTGCCAGCAGTCCGGGATCCGGGTTCGGGAACACCGGGGAGCTGTTTTTT	CASSPGSGFGNTGELFF
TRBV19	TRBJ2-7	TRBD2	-	TGTGCCAGTAGTACTCGGACTAGCGGGAACTACGAGCAGTACTTC	CASSTRTSGNYEQYF
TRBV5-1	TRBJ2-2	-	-	TGCGCCAGCCTGCCGGTGGATACCGGGGAGCTGTTTTTT	CASLPVDTGELFF
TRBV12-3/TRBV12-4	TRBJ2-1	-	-	TGTGCCAGTCGAACCGGGACTTACAATGAGCAGTTCTTC	CASRTGTYNEQFF
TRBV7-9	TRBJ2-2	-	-	TGTGCCAGCAGAGCTACAGGGACCGGGGAGCTGTTTTTT	CASRATGTGELFF
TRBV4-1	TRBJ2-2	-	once	TGCGCCAGCAGCCAAGTAGGCGGGGCAATTTTGTCCGGGGAGCTGTTTTTT	CASSQVGGAILSGELFF
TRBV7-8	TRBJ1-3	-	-	TGTGCCAGCAGCTTAGCCTCTGGAAACACCATATATTTT	CASSLASGNTIYF
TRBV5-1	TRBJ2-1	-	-	TGCGCCAGCAGCTCCAACCCCGACATCTCCTACAATGAGCAGTTCTTC	CASSSNPDISYNEQFF
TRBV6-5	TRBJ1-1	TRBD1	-	TGTGCCAGCTGGACAGGGATGAACACTGAAGCTTTCTTT	CASWTGMNTEAFF
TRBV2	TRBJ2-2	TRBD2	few	TGTGCCAGCAGGCCGGGACTAGTCCCTTCCGGGGAGCTGTTTTTT	CASRPGLVPSGELFF